These 2 T cell receptor beta chains share one sample of origin, sequenced in a study of human T cells and chemical hapten exposure. TCRdb reanalysed the RACE reads using MiXCR and keeps one entry per CDR3 protein. The sample has fewer than 500,000 distinct CDR3 sequences; more than 4.5% are singletons. Noted time point: patch test 1, 2 weeks after DPC sensitization. Noted treatment: therapeutic diphenylcyclopropenone sensitization with weekly scalp DPC. Sequenced material: whole blood, taken in connection with sensitization to the hapten diphenylcyclopropenone (DPC). The receptors here all came from a woman aged 50 to 60 with alopecia areata. Some clones in this sample may be carry-over from other donors' samples.

This chain links TRBV3-1 with TRBJ2-3; 10 positions agree with TRBD1. This CDR3 spans 15 amino acids. Germline assignment: CDR1 LGHDT and CDR2 YNNKEL (reference sequence). Trimming cost V 4 bases and J 6 bases; bases outside gene matches: 7. CDR3 residues: CASSPTGTGVDTQYF. CDR3 DNA: TGTGCCAGCAGCCCTACCGGGACAGGGGTTGATACGCAGTATTTT.

The table lists this clonotype with many counts. The CDR3 loop reads CASSLLAGAAEQFF. CDR3 coding DNA: TGTGCCAGCAGTCTACTAGCGGGAGCGGCTGAGCAGTTCTTC. The rearrangement joins TRBV6-2 or TRBV6-3 to TRBJ2-1; 11 positions match TRBD2. Germline assignment: CDR1 MNHEY and CDR2 SVGEGT. The CDR3 runs 14 residues. J was trimmed by 9 bases and V by 5 bases; bases with no gene match: 6.